This passage covers 28 T cell receptor beta chains from one sample sequenced in a study of PD-1 blockade in classical Hodgkin lymphoma (dated by TCRdb to the early 2020s). To prepare the library, the immunoSEQ multiplex PCR assay was applied. TCRdb retrieved this table from immuneACCESS and kept in-frame rearrangements only. Not all clones are present; in checked studies, unresolved V genes account for under half, and no reason is known for the remainder. In this sample the table shows 26,000 or so clones, more than 60% of which occur a single time. Around 2.3% of the sample is in the top ten clones. Interpreted using the paper, the time point label stands for: cycle 1 day 1 (C1D1), immediately before nivolumab initiation. Every trial patient had relapsed following autologous stem cell transplantation, and prior brentuximab vedotin exposure was what differed among cohorts A, B and C. Magnetic negative selection with a Miltenyi CD4+ T cell isolation kit was used to purify CD4+ T cells from thawed PBMCs.

The sample here was CD4+ T cells from blood, taken at baseline. The receptors derive from a human donor with classical Hodgkin lymphoma.

This sequence joins TRBV7-7 and TRBJ1-1; no firm D call. The V end lost 1 base, the J end lost 0 bases, and 3 bases lay between the germline ends. Germline loops: CDR1 SSHAT, CDR2 FNYEAQ (reference sequence). The CDR3 has 13 residues. The CDR3 DNA reads TGTGCCAGCAGCTTAGACCTGAACACTGAAGCTTTCTTT. The encoded protein is CASSLDLNTEAFF. Full variable domain (outside the CDR3, taken from reference TRBV7-7 and TRBJ1-1): GAGVSQSPRYKVTKRGQDVTLRCDPISSHATLYWYQQALGQGPEFLTYFNYEAQPDKSGLPSDRFSAERPEGSISTLTIQRTEQRDSAMYRCASSLDLNTEAFFGQGTRLTVV.

J is TRBJ2-3 and V is TRBV5-6, with D perhaps given as TRBD1 or TRBD2 (6 bases each). Germline CDR1 and CDR2: SGHDT and YYEEEE. This CDR3 spans 16 amino acids. The V end lost 4 bases, the J end lost 2 bases, and 17 bases lay between the germline ends. The CDR3 region has the DNA TGTGCCAGCAGCCGGAGGGACATCTTCTTCACAGATACGCAGTATTTT. This codes for CASSRRDIFFTDTQYF.

The chain employs TRBV7-2 and TRBJ2-3; no firm D call. Trimming removed 5 bases from V and 2 bases from J, with 11 bases in between. The CDR3 is 14 residues long. Germline CDR1 and CDR2: SGHTA and FQGNSA. The DNA for the CDR3 is TGTGCCAGCAGCCTGGGGTGGAACACAGATACGCAGTATTTT. This gives the protein CASSLGWNTDTQYF.

V gene TRBV10-3 combines with J gene TRBJ1-1; perhaps TRBD1 as D (6 bases). V was shortened by 6 bases and J by 4 bases, with 15 bases between the two germline ends. The CDR3 is made up of 14 amino acids. Germline V gene lookup returns CDR1 ENHRY and CDR2 SYGVKD. This chain's CDR3 is CAISVQGGGTEAFF. In DNA form, the CDR3 reads TGTGCCATCAGCGTACAGGGTGGTGGCACTGAAGCTTTCTTT.

This chain joins TRBV7-2 and TRBJ2-1; 12 bases align to TRBD2. CDR3 length: 15 residues. Germline lookup yields CDR1 SGHTA and CDR2 FQGNSA. The V and J ends lost 4 bases and 7 bases, in that order; junction bases with no gene match: 5. CDR3 bases: TGTGCCAGCAGCTCTACTAGCGGGGGGTGGAATGAGCAGTTCTTC. Translation: CASSSTSGGWNEQFF. Combining the CDR3 with reference TRBV7-2 and TRBJ2-1 gives the whole variable domain GAGVSQSPSNKVTEKGKDVELRCDPISGHTALYWYRQSLGQGLEFLIYFQGNSAPDKSGLPSDRFSAERTGGSVSTLTIQRTQQEDSAVYLCASSSTSGGWNEQFFGPGTRLTVL.

In this sample, this clone turned up once. This chain connects TRBV5-1 to TRBJ1-1; 8 bases agree with TRBD1. Trimming took 4 bases from V and 4 from J; bases not matched to a gene: 9. CDR1 is SGHRS, CDR2 YFSETQ, per germline. The CDR3 is 15 amino acids. CDR3 nucleotide sequence: TGCGCCAGCAGCGCTGCCCCACAGGGGGGCACTGAAGCTTTCTTT. Translated: CASSAAPQGGTEAFF.

About this clone: At one boundary the junction diverges from the germline segment, which might be a read error. The chain combines TRBV18 with TRBJ1-4; 7 bases map to TRBD1. The CDR3 contains 15 residues. CDR1 KGHSH and CDR2 LQKENI come from the germline V gene. CDR3 residues: CASSPRWDRLDKLFF. The CDR3 DNA is TGTGCCAGCTCCCCACGGTGGGACAGACTAGACAAACTGTTTTTT.

The V and J genes are TRBV30 and TRBJ2-5; TRBD1 is a possible D gene (6 bases). This CDR3 is 13 amino acids long. Germline V lookup: CDR1 GTSNPN, CDR2 SVGIG (reference sequence). Trimming cost V 7 bases and J 2 bases, with 14 bases left between them. The CDR3 DNA reads as TGTGCCTCGACGGCAGGGGCGCAAGAGACCCAGTACTTC. Protein product: CASTAGAQETQYF.

This chain connects TRBV7-3 to TRBJ1-1, with 8 bases matching TRBD1. Losses at the gene ends were 1 base for V and 11 bases for J; bases not matched to a gene: 9. The V gene's germline CDR1 is SGHTA and CDR2 FQGTGA. The CDR3 runs 14 residues. The CDR3 DNA follows: TGTGCCAGCAGCTTAAAGATCCAGGGGGCGCGTGCTTTCTTT. It encodes CASSLKIQGARAFF.

The J gene is TRBJ2-5, the V gene TRBV2; the D is unclear. The CDR3 sequence is 10 residues long. Trimming pared 8 bases from V and 3 bases from J, leaving 4 bases between. Germline loops: CDR1 SNHLY, CDR2 FYNNEI. CDR3: CASFKETQYF. The CDR3 region has the DNA TGTGCCAGCTTCAAAGAGACCCAGTACTTC.

The chain has TRBV30 and TRBJ1-2, with D perhaps matching TRBD1 (5 bases). The V and J ends lost 0 bases and 8 bases respectively, with 10 bases between them. Per the germline V gene, CDR1 is GTSNPN and CDR2 is SVGIG (reference sequence). This CDR3 region has 12 residues. CDR3 in DNA: TGTGCCTGGAGTGTGCGGGGGGGAGGCTACACCTTC. This encodes CAWSVRGGGYTF.

The CDR3 DNA sequence: TGTGCCAGCAGCTTAGCTTCAGTCAACTATGGCTACACCTTC. Translation: CASSLASVNYGYTF. V is TRBV7-2 and J is TRBJ1-2; D gene uncertain. The CDR3 length is 14 residues. CDR1 and CDR2 (germline): SGHTA, FQGNSA. V gave up 0 bases and J gave up 2 bases, with 7 bases separating them.

This clone has more than one count but fewer than ten. CDR3 amino acids: CASSSGWTSGSYEQYF. The CDR3 DNA follows: TGTGCCAGCAGTTCGGGATGGACTAGCGGTTCCTACGAGCAGTACTTC. The genes are TRBV11-2 and TRBJ2-7; 10 bases map to TRBD2. Per germline, CDR1 SGHAT and CDR2 FQNNGV. This CDR3 is built from 16 residues. V was pared by 6 bases and J by 1 base, with 9 bases of the junction left unmatched.

The genes are TRBV5-4 and TRBJ2-5; D may be TRBD2 (5 bases). V was pared by 0 bases and J by 4 bases, with 10 bases between. The CDR3 runs to 14 residues. Germline V gene sequence: CDR1 SGHNT, CDR2 YYREEE (reference sequence). The CDR3 DNA follows: TGTGCCAGCAGCTTGGATTGGGCGGGAGAGACCCAGTACTTC. Its protein product is CASSLDWAGETQYF.

This sequence joins TRBV7-2 and TRBJ1-5; D perhaps matches TRBD1 (5 bases). The V end was cut by 8 bases, the J end by 2 bases, with 10 bases between. CDR1 SGHTA and CDR2 FQGNSA come from the germline V gene. The CDR3 consists of 13 residues. CDR3 sequence reads: CASRWGGNQPQHF. As DNA, the CDR3 is TGTGCCAGCCGGTGGGGCGGCAATCAGCCCCAGCATTTT. Variable domain in full (rest from reference TRBV7-2 and TRBJ1-5): GAGVSQSPSNKVTEKGKDVELRCDPISGHTALYWYRQSLGQGLEFLIYFQGNSAPDKSGLPSDRFSAERTGGSVSTLTIQRTQQEDSAVYLCASRWGGNQPQHFGDGTRLSIL.

The V and J genes are TRBV6-4 and TRBJ1-5, with D perhaps TRBD1 (5 bases). Germline values: CDR1 MRHNA, CDR2 SNTAGT. The CDR3 runs to 14 residues. V gave up 4 bases and J gave up 4 bases, with 11 bases separating them. CDR3 sequence: CASSATGENQPQHF. Written as DNA, the CDR3 is TGTGCCAGCAGTGCGACGGGGGAGAATCAGCCCCAGCATTTT.

The V gene is TRBV7-6, the J gene TRBJ2-3; no clear D. The CDR3 is 11 amino acids. Germline CDR1 SGHVS, CDR2 FNYEAQ. The germline V and J ends were trimmed by 5 bases and 2 bases, with 2 bases remaining between them. CDR3 nucleotides: TGTGCCAGCAGCAACACAGATACGCAGTATTTT. Translated: CASSNTDTQYF.

The rearrangement links TRBV18 to TRBJ2-1; D unresolved. With 6 bases removed from V and 5 bases from J, the gap between germline ends came to 11 bases. CDR1 KGHSH and CDR2 LQKENI come from the germline V gene. The CDR3 has 13 residues. CDR3 residues: CASSPSMDNEQFF. CDR3 nucleotide sequence: TGTGCCAGCTCCCCCTCGATGGACAATGAGCAGTTCTTC.

This clone is a singleton in its sample. The V call is TRBV6-4, the J call TRBJ1-3; TRBD1 aligns across 8 bases. Trimming cost V 5 bases and J 4 bases; bases outside gene matches: 13. The CDR3 runs to 17 residues. Germline values: CDR1 MRHNA, CDR2 SNTAGT. DNA for the CDR3: TGTGCCAGCAGTACCTTCCGACAGGGGCCTTTGGGAAACACCATATATTTT. This encodes CASSTFRQGPLGNTIYF.

This rearrangement joins TRBV2 to TRBJ1-6, with a tentative D call TRBD1 (5 bases). V lost 9 bases, J lost 9 bases, and 21 bases lay in between. Germline CDR1 is SNHLY and CDR2 is FYNNEI. The CDR3 contains 15 residues. CDR3 residues: CARALRGRGSSPLHF. In nucleotides, the CDR3 is TGTGCCAGGGCTTTGCGGGGACGGGGCAGTTCACCCCTCCACTTT.

The chain links TRBV14 to TRBJ2-3; D assignment may be TRBD1 or TRBD2 (6 bases each). The CDR3 runs 13 residues. Germline CDR1 reads SGHDN; CDR2 reads FVKESK. V gave up 7 bases and J gave up 1 base, with 9 bases separating them. The CDR3 reads CASIRGGTDTQYF. The CDR3 DNA follows: TGTGCCAGCATAAGGGGGGGCACAGATACGCAGTATTTT.

This sequence joins TRBV19 and TRBJ1-5; D is undetermined. This CDR3 has 14 amino acids. V lost 2 bases and J lost 2, with 7 bases in between. The germline V gene has CDR1 LNHDA and CDR2 SQIVND (reference sequence). CDR3 region: CASSITGGNQPQHF. CDR3 nucleotides: TGTGCCAGTAGTATAACCGGCGGCAATCAGCCCCAGCATTTT.

The CDR3 DNA follows: TGTGCTAGTGGCTCCCCAAGGTACGGGGAGCAGTACTTC. Its translation: CASGSPRYGEQYF. V gene TRBV12-5 combines with J gene TRBJ2-7; D gene uncertain. V was clipped by 6 bases and J by 7 bases, with 16 bases between them. CDR3 length: 13 residues. CDR1 is LGHNT, CDR2 FRNRAP, per germline.

V gene TRBV28 combines with J gene TRBJ2-7; 14 nucleotides align to TRBD2. CDR1 and CDR2 (germline): MDHEN, SYDVKM. CDR3 length: 18 amino acids. The junction had 15 bases not matched to a gene; V was cut back by 7 bases and J by 4 bases. Here the CDR3 DNA reads TGTGCCAGCACCCAAGGCCGACTAGCGGGGGGGCGGGGGTACGAGCAGTACTTC. It encodes CASTQGRLAGGRGYEQYF.

The rearrangement uses TRBV19 and TRBJ2-1, with TRBD2 identical over 8 bases. Looked up from germline, CDR1 is LNHDA and CDR2 is SQIVND (reference sequence). J was trimmed by 6 bases and V by 7 bases; bases with no gene match: 8. CDR3 length equals 14 residues. The CDR3 DNA is TGTGCCAGTATTCGGGGGGGCCAGGGCAATGAGCAGTTCTTC. Its translation: CASIRGGQGNEQFF.

This clone is a singleton in its sample. This chain uses TRBV18 with TRBJ2-5, with D possibly being TRBD1 (6 bases). The CDR3 length is 14 residues. Germline V lookup: CDR1 KGHSH, CDR2 LQKENI. Trimming took 4 bases from V and 2 from J, leaving 11 bases between them. This CDR3 reads CASSRLDRQETQYF. DNA for the CDR3: TGTGCCAGCTCACGACTCGACAGGCAAGAGACCCAGTACTTC. The full variable domain, with the rest looked up from reference TRBV18 and TRBJ2-5, is NAGVMQNPRHLVRRRGQEARLRCSPMKGHSHVYWYRQLPEEGLKFMVYLQKENIIDESGMPKERFSAEFPKEGPSILRIQQVVRGDSAAYFCASSRLDRQETQYFGPGTRLLVL.

The chain uses TRBV29-1 and TRBJ1-1, with TRBD1 matching 12 bases. The CDR3 has 18 amino acids. The germline V gene encodes CDR1 SQVTM and CDR2 ANQGSEA. Germline trimming cut 4 bases from V and 3 bases from J; bases unmatched to any gene: 15. The CDR3 here is CSVVGVFGTGGFDTEAFF. In DNA form, the CDR3 reads TGCAGCGTTGTGGGGGTTTTCGGGACAGGGGGCTTCGACACTGAAGCTTTCTTT.

The chain joins TRBV27 to TRBJ1-1, with TRBD1 matching 11 bases. Germline lookup yields CDR1 MNHEY and CDR2 SMNVEV (reference sequence). The V and J ends lost 5 bases and 10 bases, in that order; junction bases with no gene match: 12. This CDR3 has 15 amino acids. The CDR3 nucleotides read TGTGCCAGCAGTATGAAAGGACAGGGGGCCACCCGAGCTTTCTTT. Translated, it gives CASSMKGQGATRAFF.